This T cell receptor beta chain was profiled in a study of PD-1 blockade in mismatch repair-deficient tumors. Across the whole study: Patients had about a dozen mismatch repair-deficient cancer types, all previously treated and progressing. The study, taken as a whole, reports: After pembrolizumab, tumor-resident clones rose rapidly, then generally contracted before radiologic responses.

Repertoires were generated with immunoSEQ multiplex PCR, while TCRdb's copy carries only in-frame clones and drops some. The table shows about 25,000 clones, with about four fifths occurring only once. Comments on this clone: As yet, its antigen is unknown.

Mismatch repair deficiency was confirmed in all patients, by PCR or immunohistochemistry. Three pembrolizumab responders had their TCRs sequenced. CDR3 size: 16 residues. The TCR was taken from an adult with mismatch repair-deficient cancer. The chain recombines TRBV12-2 with TRBJ2-1; the table's D gene call, TRBD1, was not cross checked with the DNA. TRBV12-2 constitutes a pseudogene. The specimen was PBMCs, collected before pembrolizumab treatment. This CDR3 reads CASRLAMRQEYNEQFF. CDR3 in DNA: TGTGCAAGTCGCTTAGCGATGAGACAGGAGTACAATGAGCAGTTCTTC.